The clone carrying this TCR beta chain was seen just once. This entry comes from a study of blood T cell repertoires in COVID-19. Trimming shortened V by 8 bases and J by 1 base, and 15 bases separated the two germline ends. The germline V gene has CDR1 SGHVS and CDR2 FQNEAQ. The CDR3 runs 15 residues. Libraries were prepared by immunoSEQ multiplex PCR; TCRdb keeps only in-frame clonotypes and omits some of them. The sample lists about 33,000 clones, roughly 87% seen once, with about 19% in the top ten. J is TRBJ2-1 and V is TRBV7-8; D perhaps matches TRBD1 (5 bases). Sequencing was done on a sample of peripheral blood. The sequence derives from a man between 60 and 75 years old with acute or convalescent COVID-19. The CDR3 nucleotides are TGTGCCAGCCACCCACGACAGAAGTCCTACAATGAGCAGTTCTTC. It translates to CASHPRQKSYNEQFF. Complete variable domain (other parts from reference TRBV7-8 and TRBJ2-1): GAGVSQSPRYKVAKRGQDVALRCDPISGHVSLFWYQQALGQGPEFLTYFQNEAQLDKSGLPSDRFFAERPEGSVSTLKIQRTQQEDSAVYLCASHPRQKSYNEQFFGPGTRLTVL.